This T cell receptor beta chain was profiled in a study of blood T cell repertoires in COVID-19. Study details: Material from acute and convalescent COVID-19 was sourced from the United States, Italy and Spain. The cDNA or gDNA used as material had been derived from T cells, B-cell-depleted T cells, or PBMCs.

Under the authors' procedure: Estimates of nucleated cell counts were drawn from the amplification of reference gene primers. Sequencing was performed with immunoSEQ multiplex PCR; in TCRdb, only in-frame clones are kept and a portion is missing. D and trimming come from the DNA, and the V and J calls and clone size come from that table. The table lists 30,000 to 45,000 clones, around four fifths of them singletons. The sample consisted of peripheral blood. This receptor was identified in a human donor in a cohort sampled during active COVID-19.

The CDR3 region has the DNA TGTGCCATCAGTTCTAGCGGGGGGTCAGATACGCAGTATTTT. Its translation is CAISSSGGSDTQYF. V and J are TRBV10-3 and TRBJ2-3; 11 bases fit TRBD2. From germline, CDR1 is ENHRY and CDR2 SYGVKD. J gave up 4 bases and V 5 bases, and 2 bases lay outside the gene matches. The CDR3 covers 14 residues.